This T cell receptor (beta chain) was identified in a study of OX40 agonist ivuxolimab in advanced cancers. Study overall: Prior therapy, whether anti-PD-1, anti-PD-L1 or anti-CTLA-4, was allowed, and 40% had some.

Remarks on this clone: Its target is not known. A read error may account for a junction end that differs from germline.

Generated by immunoSEQ multiplex PCR, the TCRdb table keeps only in-frame clones and is missing some. The sample records about 80,000 clones, 80% to 90% being singletons. This CDR3 region has 12 residues. The germline gives CDR1 SGHTA, CDR2 FQGNSA. General study points: Expansion of clones was among the lowest in partial responders at 0.1-3.0 mg/kg. On average, a greater number of expanded clones characterised CD8+ T cells relative to CD4+.

The sequence came from an adult with an advanced solid tumor such as melanoma, head and neck, liver or kidney cancer. The gene calls are TRBV7-2 and TRBJ1-6, with D possibly matching TRBD1 (5 bases). The material sequenced was CD4+ or CD8+ T cells sorted from blood, taken in a trial of the OX40 agonist ivuxolimab. CDR3 sequence (DNA): TGCGCTGGGGGGGGCTATAATTCACCCCTCCACTTT. Its translation is CAGGGYNSPLHF.